The 13 T cell receptor beta chains reported below all come from one sample, sequenced in a study of shared clonotypes between healthy human individuals. CD45RO-negative, CCR7-positively selected cells formed the naive CD8 fraction, excluding terminally differentiated effector memory CD45RA+ cells. TCRdb's copy holds only in-frame clones and misses some; the assay was immunoSEQ multiplex PCR. The sample lists more than 600,000 clones; 90% to 95% were seen once. The specimen was naive CD8+ T cells sorted from blood. The receptors originated from a man aged 25 to 40 in good health.

This chain links TRBV15 with TRBJ2-7; tentative D call: TRBD1 (6 bases). The tail of the sequence fits TRBJ2-1 better, so the J call may be wrong. The CDR3 loop spans 17 amino acids. The germline V gene encodes CDR1 LNHNV and CDR2 YYDKDF (reference sequence). The CDR3 is CATSRTTDRLSYNEQFF. CDR3 sequence (DNA): TGTGCCACCAGCAGAACTACAGACAGGCTTTCCTACAATGAGCAGTTCTTC.

As DNA, the CDR3 is TGTGCCAGCAGGCGGGGTCCCGGCTCGGAGCAGTTCTTC. Translation: CASRRGPGSEQFF. The chain has TRBV27 and TRBJ2-1; D is possibly TRBD2 (6 bases). From germline, CDR1 is MNHEY and CDR2 SMNVEV (reference sequence). The CDR3 length is 13 residues. The ends were cut back, 6 bases at V and 10 bases at J, with 16 bases in the middle.

The V and J genes are TRBV6-1 and TRBJ2-2, with D perhaps matching TRBD2 (6 bases). Germline CDR1 is MNHNS and CDR2 is SASEGT. The ends were cut back, 1 base at V and 6 bases at J, with 18 bases in the middle. There are 17 residues in the CDR3. The DNA for the CDR3 is TGTGCCAGCAGTGAAGTCCCGGGGGTCTCATTTGCCGGGGAGCTGTTTTTT. Translated, it gives CASSEVPGVSFAGELFF.

This chain connects TRBV9 to TRBJ2-7, with TRBD2 matching 8 bases. CDR1 is SGDLS and CDR2 is YYNGEE in the germline V gene. The J segment lost 4 bases and the V segment lost 0 bases, leaving 3 bases of the junction unmatched. The CDR3 is made up of 14 amino acids. CDR3: CASSVGGGRYEQYF. CDR3 nucleotide sequence: TGTGCCAGCAGCGTAGGGGGCGGGAGGTACGAGCAGTACTTC.

This sequence joins TRBV7-7 and TRBJ2-1; maybe TRBD2 (5 bases). Germline values: CDR1 SSHAT, CDR2 FNYEAQ (reference sequence). Trimming shortened V by 5 bases and J by 6 bases, and 14 bases separated the two germline ends. The CDR3 runs to 14 residues. The DNA of the CDR3 is TGTGCCAGCAGCCCTTGGACGGCGGGCAATGAGCAGTTCTTC. Residues: CASSPWTAGNEQFF.

The rearrangement links TRBV15 to TRBJ2-3; 10 bases line up with TRBD2. This CDR3 has 16 amino acids. Germline CDR1 and CDR2: LNHNV and YYDKDF (reference sequence). V gave up 3 bases and J gave up 1 base; unmatched junction bases: 4. CDR3 sequence reads: CATSSGLAGGTDTQYF. The CDR3 DNA follows: TGTGCCACCAGCAGTGGGCTAGCGGGGGGCACAGATACGCAGTATTTT.

The chain joins TRBV28 to TRBJ1-3; no clear D gene. Germline V lookup: CDR1 MDHEN, CDR2 SYDVKM. Trimming took off 3 bases at V and 2 bases at J, with 8 bases between the two ends. This CDR3 is built from 14 residues. The CDR3 nucleotides are TGTGCCAGCAGTTTCGTCCGCACTGGAAACACCATATATTTT. It encodes CASSFVRTGNTIYF.

The chain uses TRBV19 and TRBJ2-2, with 12 bases identical to TRBD2. Germline assignment: CDR1 LNHDA and CDR2 SQIVND (reference sequence). The V segment lost 5 bases and the J segment 5 bases; nucleotides outside the gene matches: 18. The CDR3 runs to 20 residues. The CDR3 DNA reads TGTGCCAGTAGTGGACGAGACGCTCTAGCGGGAGGGCCCACTACCGGGGAGCTGTTTTTT. This codes for CASSGRDALAGGPTTGELFF.

The chain couples TRBV6-5 to TRBJ1-1; a possible D gene is TRBD1 (5 bases). Trimming removed 3 bases from V and 0 bases from J, with 11 bases in between. The CDR3 is made up of 15 amino acids. Germline V gene data show CDR1 as MNHEY and CDR2 as SVGAGI. Here the CDR3 reads CASSYSGRMNTEAFF. CDR3 DNA: TGTGCCAGCAGTTATTCGGGACGGATGAACACTGAAGCTTTCTTT.

The V gene is TRBV5-4, the J gene TRBJ2-1; TRBD1 matches 7 bases. There are 11 residues in the CDR3. CDR1 is SGHNT and CDR2 is YYREEE in the germline V gene (reference sequence). V was pared by 4 bases and J by 10 bases, with 2 bases of the junction left unmatched. The DNA of the CDR3 is TGTGCCAGCAGCGGGGACAGCGAGCAGTTCTTC. Its protein product is CASSGDSEQFF.

This chain uses TRBV19 with TRBJ2-1; D is perhaps TRBD1 (6 bases). The CDR3 sequence is 14 residues long. The germline gives CDR1 LNHDA, CDR2 SQIVND (reference sequence). The germline V and J ends were trimmed by 5 bases and 8 bases, with 16 bases remaining between them. Here the CDR3 reads CASSALIPGDEQFF. CDR3 in DNA: TGTGCCAGTAGTGCCTTAATTCCAGGGGATGAGCAGTTCTTC.

The V and J genes are TRBV29-1 and TRBJ1-3, with D possibly being TRBD1 (5 bases). Trimming took 5 bases from V and 4 from J, leaving 24 bases between them. Per the germline V gene, CDR1 is SQVTM and CDR2 is ANQGSEA. The CDR3 extends over 17 amino acids. The CDR3 coding sequence is TGCAGCGTTTCCCAATACTCCGGGACTGAGTCCGGAAACACCATATATTTT. Protein sequence: CSVSQYSGTESGNTIYF.

This chain joins TRBV27 and TRBJ1-5; D is ambiguous. This CDR3 has 16 amino acids. Trimming took off 0 bases at V and 2 bases at J, with 11 bases between the two ends. CDR1 is MNHEY, CDR2 SMNVEV, per germline (reference sequence). The CDR3, as DNA: TGTGCCAGCAGTTTATCGGCTCAGGACCGCAATCAGCCCCAGCATTTT. Protein product: CASSLSAQDRNQPQHF.